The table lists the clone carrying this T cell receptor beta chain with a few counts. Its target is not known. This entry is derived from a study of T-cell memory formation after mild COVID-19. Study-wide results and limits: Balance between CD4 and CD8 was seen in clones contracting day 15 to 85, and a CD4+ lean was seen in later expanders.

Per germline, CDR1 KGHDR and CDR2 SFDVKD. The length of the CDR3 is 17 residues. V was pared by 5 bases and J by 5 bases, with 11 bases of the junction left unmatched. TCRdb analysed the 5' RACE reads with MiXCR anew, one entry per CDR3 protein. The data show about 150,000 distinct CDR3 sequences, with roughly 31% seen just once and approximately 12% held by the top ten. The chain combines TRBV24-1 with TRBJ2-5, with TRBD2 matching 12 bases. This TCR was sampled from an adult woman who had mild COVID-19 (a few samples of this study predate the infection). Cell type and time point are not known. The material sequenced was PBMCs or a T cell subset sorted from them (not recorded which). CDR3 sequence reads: CATSAVLAGGLKETQYF. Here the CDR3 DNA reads TGTGCCACCAGTGCCGTACTAGCGGGGGGCCTGAAGGAGACCCAGTACTTC.